This T cell receptor beta chain was captured in a study of shared clonotypes between healthy human individuals. Using immunoSEQ multiplex PCR, the repertoire was profiled, and TCRdb retains in-frame clones only, with some absent. The repertoire consists of around 2,000,000 clones, with 85% to 95% occurring once and the leading ten covering roughly 1%. Trimming removed 4 bases at V and 1 base at J, with 14 bases between. Germline CDR1 is LNHNV and CDR2 is YYDKDF (reference sequence). The CDR3 loop spans 15 amino acids. Positively selected for CCR7, the CD45RO-negative cells used as naive CD8 cells excluded terminally differentiated effector memory CD45RA+ cells.

Sample: naive CD8+ T cells sorted from blood. The chain uses TRBV15 and TRBJ2-7, with D maybe TRBD2 (6 bases). The source of this sequence is a young man in good health. CDR3 loop: CATSTAGTASYEQYF. As DNA, the CDR3 is TGTGCCACCAGCACGGCCGGGACTGCTTCCTACGAGCAGTACTTC. Together with reference TRBV15 and TRBJ2-7, the CDR3 gives the full variable domain: DAMVIQNPRYQVTQFGKPVTLSCSQTLNHNVMYWYQQKSSQAPKLLFHYYDKDFNNEADTPDNFQSRRPNTSFCFLDIRSPGLGDTAMYLCATSTAGTASYEQYFGPGTRLTVT.